The 10 T cell receptor beta chains given below trace back to one sample, sequenced in a study of post-analysis software for immune sequencing data. Findings and caveats of the study: Roughly 5 TRBV segments (TRBV5-6, TRBV5-1 and TRBV20-1 among them) occurred more frequently in patients than in controls.

Tagging with unique molecular identifiers was a feature of the TCR beta cDNA libraries. In TCRdb, the PCR reads were re-called with MiXCR into one record per CDR3 protein. The table records 800,000 to 950,000 distinct CDR3 sequences, roughly 50% of them present only once. Their target antigens are unknown. The material sequenced was blood. The receptor set was obtained from a girl between 10 and 17 years old with multiple sclerosis.

This chain joins TRBV7-9 and TRBJ1-2; 7 bases are a match to TRBD1. The V and J ends lost 5 bases and 12 bases, in that order; junction bases with no gene match: 12. The V gene's germline CDR1 is SEHNR and CDR2 FQNEAQ (reference sequence). There are 13 residues in the CDR3. The DNA of the CDR3 is TGTGCCAGCAGCGACCCCGGGACAGCCGATCACACCTTC. Its protein product is CASSDPGTADHTF.

The chain's CDR3 is CSARVPFASGTVRETQYF. CDR3 DNA sequence: TGCAGTGCTAGAGTCCCCTTCGCTAGCGGGACGGTGAGGGAGACCCAGTACTTC. The chain couples TRBV20-1 to TRBJ2-7; 9 bases align to TRBD2. The assigned J gene may be wrong: the sequence end matches TRBJ2-5 better. In germline, CDR1 is DFQATT, CDR2 SNEGSKA (reference sequence). The CDR3 runs 18 residues.

This chain links TRBV11-2 with TRBJ2-7, with 9 bases aligning to TRBD2. The J call may be mistaken, given a closer DNA end match to TRBJ2-5. Germline CDR1 SGHAT, CDR2 FQNNGV. This CDR3 region has 15 residues. The CDR3 coding sequence is TGTGCCAGCAGCTTAGAATCGGGACTAGCTGAGACCCAGTACTTC. Residues: CASSLESGLAETQYF.

This clonotype was counted between two and nine times. The genes are TRBV5-1 and TRBJ2-7; TRBD1 might be the D (6 bases). Germline V CDR1 and CDR2: SGHRS, YFSETQ. V lost 4 bases and J 6 bases, leaving 20 bases between the germline ends. This CDR3 spans 15 amino acids. This CDR3 is CASSPPADSRSEQYF. The CDR3 DNA follows: TGCGCCAGCAGCCCCCCCGCGGACAGTAGGAGCGAGCAGTACTTC.

This clonotype has only a few counts. The chain couples TRBV4-1 to TRBJ1-2; the D is unclear. The CDR3 is 16 residues long. The germline V gene has CDR1 MGHRA and CDR2 YSYEKL. Trimming left V 1 base short and J 8 bases short, with 20 bases between. The CDR3 loop reads CASSQGKARGFRGYTF. DNA for the CDR3: TGCGCCAGCAGCCAAGGAAAGGCCCGAGGCTTTCGCGGCTACACCTTC.

The J gene is TRBJ2-4, the V gene TRBV20-1; no reliable D call. Trimming cost V 3 bases and J 9 bases, with 21 bases left between them. Looked up from germline, CDR1 is DFQATT and CDR2 is SNEGSKA (reference sequence). This CDR3 is 15 amino acids long. This chain's CDR3 is CSARNLLAGQVIQYF. The CDR3 DNA is TGCAGTGCTAGGAACCTTTTGGCCGGTCAGGTCATTCAGTACTTC.

The V gene is TRBV15, the J gene TRBJ2-5, with TRBD1 as a possible D gene (6 bases). Per germline, CDR1 LNHNV and CDR2 YYDKDF (reference sequence). V dropped 5 bases and J dropped 3 bases, with 7 bases sitting between them. The length of the CDR3 is 12 residues. CDR3 DNA sequence: TGTGCCACCAGCTGGGACAAAGAGACCCAGTACTTC. This codes for CATSWDKETQYF. Together with reference TRBV15 and TRBJ2-5, the CDR3 gives the full variable domain: DAMVIQNPRYQVTQFGKPVTLSCSQTLNHNVMYWYQQKSSQAPKLLFHYYDKDFNNEADTPDNFQSRRPNTSFCFLDIRSPGLGDTAMYLCATSWDKETQYFGPGTRLLVL.

CDR3 nucleotides: TGTGCCAGCAGCCGACCCGTAGTCAGGGAGAGGCAAGAGACCCAGTACTTC. Its protein is CASSRPVVRERQETQYF. The V call is TRBV6-1, the J call TRBJ2-5; TRBD1 or TRBD2 may be the D gene (5 bases each). Trimming shortened V by 6 bases and J by 2 bases, and 22 bases separated the two germline ends. Germline CDR1 MNHNS, CDR2 SASEGT. This CDR3 is 17 amino acids long.

The chain is built from TRBV28 and TRBJ1-5, with 10 nucleotides matching TRBD1. The CDR3 loop spans 19 amino acids. The ends lost 2 bases at V and 4 bases at J; junction bases unmatched: 14. Looked up from germline, CDR1 is MDHEN and CDR2 is SYDVKM. The CDR3 protein is CASSLPRGQGPQGNQPQHF. In nucleotides, the CDR3 is TGTGCCAGCAGTTTACCAAGGGGACAGGGGCCACAAGGGAATCAGCCCCAGCATTTT.

This rearrangement joins TRBV5-1 to TRBJ1-6; the D is unclear. Germline CDR1 is SGHRS and CDR2 is YFSETQ. CDR3 length: 14 amino acids. Trimming took off 0 bases at V and 5 bases at J, with 6 bases between the two ends. CDR3 DNA sequence: TGCGCCAGCAGCTTGGTGACTGATAATTCACCCCTCCACTTT. Amino acids: CASSLVTDNSPLHF.